This TCR beta chain was profiled in a study of beta chain features in type 1 diabetes. All of the isolated RNA was reverse transcribed, so expressed TCRB transcripts were sequenced. Assay used: immunoSEQ multiplex PCR; TCRdb lists only in-frame clones, some missing. This sample has around 500,000 clones, with about 10% found just once. This clone came up a few times. At the DNA level, this CDR3 is encoded by other sequences in the same sample as well. The CDR3 is made up of 14 amino acids. The V end lost 0 bases, the J end lost 4 bases, and 11 bases lay between the germline ends. Germline-derived CDR1 and CDR2 are SGHDT and YYEEEE.

The sample was naive CD4+ T cells from blood. The chain employs TRBV5-6 and TRBJ2-7; D possibly corresponds to TRBD1 (5 bases). This clonotype originated in a woman between 18 and 30 years old in good health. CDR3 amino acids: CASSLGQTTYEQYF. CDR3 sequence (DNA): TGTGCCAGCAGCTTGGGACAGACCACTTACGAGCAGTACTTC.